This T cell receptor beta chain was recovered during a study of CD8 T cells in ankylosing spondylitis. Study-wide results and caveats: Researchers report that disease-linked clones proved CD8+ and relatively rare in peripheral blood. Typical of ankylosing spondylitis blood, it appeared, was a TCR beta motif of several highly homologous variants. Clones linked to disease were reported to show significant enrichment in matched ankylosing spondylitis synovial fluid. Some motif variants were previously reported in reactive arthritis synovial fluid and blood.

The trim removed 1 base at V and 0 bases at J, leaving 8 bases unmatched. This CDR3 has 18 amino acids. CDR1 and CDR2 (germline): SGHVS, FQNEAQ. The authors made TCR beta libraries by quantitative 5'-RACE with molecular barcodes. Each CDR3 protein gets one entry after TCRdb re-called the 5' RACE reads with MiXCR. The sample has 670,000 or so distinct CDR3 sequences, around 20% seen once. This clonotype was observed a handful of times. Its specificity is not known. Sequencing used blood, either unsorted or a sorted T cell fraction (not recorded which). The V and J genes are TRBV7-8 and TRBJ2-3; 9 bases map to TRBD2. The source is a male donor with ankylosing spondylitis. CDR3 in DNA: TGTGCCAGCAGCTTAGATAGGTCTAGCGGGGATAGCACAGATACGCAGTATTTT. It specifies CASSLDRSSGDSTDTQYF.